This T cell receptor beta chain was sequenced during a study of memory CD4+ T cells and cytomegalovirus serostatus. Single viable CD3+CD4+CD8-CD45RO+ cells were sorted as the memory CD4+ T cells. Study conclusions and caveats: A US-trained random forest predicted CMV serostatus with median AUC around 0.9. The CMV-associated TCR signature appears largely within the CD4+ memory repertoire.

This CDR3 region has 12 residues. Trimming removed 5 bases at V and 7 bases at J, with 9 bases between. CDR1 and CDR2 (germline): SGDLS, YYNGEE. As originally analysed: Out-of-frame sequences were removed, leaving around 2.2 million distinct TCRbeta sequences. Generated by immunoSEQ multiplex PCR, the TCRdb table keeps only in-frame clones and is missing some. That table supplies the V and J calls and clone size; D and trimming were determined from the DNA. The repertoire holds tens of thousands of clones, with about 77% as singletons. The table lists this clone with a few counts. Its matching antigen is unknown.

The chain combines TRBV9 with TRBJ1-4, with unresolved D. The receptor's source is an adult in good health and CMV-seronegative. Input material: memory CD4+ T cells from blood. The CDR3 is CASSLDTEKLFF. The CDR3 DNA is TGTGCCAGCAGTTTAGATACTGAAAAACTGTTTTTT. Full variable domain (remainder filled in from reference TRBV9 and TRBJ1-4): DSGVTQTPKHLITATGQRVTLRCSPRSGDLSVYWYQQSLDQGLQFLIQYYNGEERAKGNILERFSAQQFPDLHSELNLSSLELGDSALYFCASSLDTEKLFFGSGTQLSVL.